The present T cell receptor beta chain was sequenced within a study of blood T cell repertoires in COVID-19. Clones were sequenced by immunoSEQ multiplex PCR, and TCRdb holds only the in-frame ones, with some missing. This sample yields about 410,000 clones, of which around nine tenths are seen a single time; approximately 1.5% belongs to the top ten. V was shortened by 2 bases and J by 2 bases, with 14 bases between the two germline ends. CDR3 size: 15 residues. Germline V gene lookup returns CDR1 SGDLS and CDR2 YYNGEE. Enrollment of patients from Seattle took place during active infection, with longitudinal follow-up.

The sequence was obtained from a woman in her thirties or forties with COVID-19, enrolled during active disease. The sequencing sample was made of peripheral blood. The J gene is TRBJ2-7, the V gene TRBV9; maybe TRBD1 (6 bases). In DNA form, the CDR3 reads TGTGCCAGCAGCGTGGGGGCAGATCGAACCTACGAGCAGTACTTC. Protein sequence: CASSVGADRTYEQYF.